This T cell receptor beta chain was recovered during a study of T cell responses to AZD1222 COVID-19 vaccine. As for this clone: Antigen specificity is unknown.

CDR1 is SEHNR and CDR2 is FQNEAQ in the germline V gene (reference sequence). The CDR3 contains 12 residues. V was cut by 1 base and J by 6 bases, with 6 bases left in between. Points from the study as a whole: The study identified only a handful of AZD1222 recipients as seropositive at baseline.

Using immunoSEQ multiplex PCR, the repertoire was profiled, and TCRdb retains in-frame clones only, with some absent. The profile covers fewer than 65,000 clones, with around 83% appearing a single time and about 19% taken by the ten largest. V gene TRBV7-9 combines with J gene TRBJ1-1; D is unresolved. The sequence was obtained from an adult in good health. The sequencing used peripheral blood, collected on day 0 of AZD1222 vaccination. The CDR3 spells CASSLGWAEAFF. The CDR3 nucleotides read TGTGCCAGCAGCTTAGGGTGGGCTGAAGCTTTCTTT. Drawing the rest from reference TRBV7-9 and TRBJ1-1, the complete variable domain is DTGVSQNPRHKITKRGQNVTFRCDPISEHNRLYWYRQTLGQGPEFLTYFQNEAQLEKSRLLSDRFSAERPKGSFSTLEIQRTEQGDSAMYLCASSLGWAEAFFGQGTRLTVV.